This TCR beta chain was retrieved from a study of blood T cell repertoires in COVID-19. In the original processing: Reference gene primer amplification gave estimated nucleated cell counts. Libraries were prepared by immunoSEQ multiplex PCR; TCRdb keeps only in-frame clonotypes and omits some of them. That table supplies the V and J calls and clone size; D and trimming were determined from the DNA. Of 140,000 or so clones in the sample, more than 60% are singletons; the top ten hold about 1.9%. This CDR3 is 17 amino acids long. This chain uses TRBV1 with TRBJ2-3; TRBD2 was called by the table and not checked on the DNA. TRBV1 corresponds to a pseudogene. This sequence originates from a woman aged 55-69 years with acute or convalescent COVID-19. Sequencing was done on a sample of peripheral blood. CDR3 bases: TGCACCAGCAGCCAAACTAGCGGGAGGGCCGAAGCAGATACGCAGTATTTT. This gives the protein CTSSQTSGRAEADTQYF.